A single TCR beta chain is shown here with its context. The sample comes from a study of blood T cell repertoires in COVID-19. Trimming removed 4 bases at V and 7 bases at J, with 15 bases between. Germline loops: CDR1 SGHNT, CDR2 YYREEE (reference sequence). The CDR3 runs to 13 residues. Method: immunoSEQ multiplex PCR; TCRdb's copy keeps in-frame clones and lacks some. The sample lists some 90,000 clones, around 92% occurring once. The TCR originated in a man aged 45-60 years with COVID-19, enrolled during active disease. Input material: peripheral blood. J is TRBJ2-7 and V is TRBV5-4, with a weak D call TRBD1 (5 bases). The CDR3 DNA follows: TGTGCCAGCAGCCCCCTAGGGGCAGGAGAGCAGTACTTC. Translated: CASSPLGAGEQYF.